This TCR beta chain emerged from a study of blood T cell repertoires in COVID-19 (dated by TCRdb to the early 2020s). With regard to the full study: The collaborator samples originated in the United States, Italy and Spain and spanned the acute and convalescent phases of COVID-19. The material from the prospective study consisted of cDNA or gDNA derived from T cells, B-cell-depleted T cells, or PBMCs. Subjects who had been exposed to COVID-19, were actively infected with it, or had recovered from it provided the deeply sampled blood TCRbeta repertoires that made up the dataset. The repertoires were made available in a free public database intended to serve as a resource for research on the immune response to SARS-CoV-2. The samples were drawn from the first 160 participants of the ongoing ImmuneRACE study and from roughly 1,300 subjects provided by 6 global collaborators. Nearly every sample came with metadata listing a de-identified subject ID, COVID-19 status, age in years and sex. Where HLA class I and class II types were available, the types were taken from metadata supplied by the sample provider, not from assay-based typing.

General conclusions and limits of the study: The quantity of clinical and demographic metadata differed by source and by participant and was supplied without curation.

TCRbeta CDR3 regions were amplified from genomic DNA using the immunoSEQ Assay, a bias-controlled multiplex PCR. Under the source paper's analysis protocol: The number of nucleated cells in each sample was estimated by amplification of reference gene primers within the assay. To quantify the absolute abundance of each unique TCRbeta CDR3 rearrangement, sequence reads were collapsed and filtered. For each sample, productive Simpson clonality was calculated by taking the square root of Simpson's diversity index across productive rearrangements. TCRdb re-hosts the immuneACCESS table, in-frame sequences only. Its copies lack some clones; in the studies checked, an unresolved V gene accounts for under half of them, and the cause for the rest is not known. V, J and clone size are those of that table, while D and trimming were read from the DNA. This sample is represented by approximately 290,000 clones; around 87% of them were singletons. The ten biggest clones cover 2% to 3% of the sample.

With respect to this clone: The target of this receptor is not known. No base qualities exist here, and no much larger clone lies one base off it.

Whole blood was collected in K2EDTA tubes by collaborating institutions according to the institutions' own protocols. For TCRbeta analysis, collaborator samples were shipped as frozen whole blood, as isolated PBMCs, or as DNA extracted from either sample type. The source of this sequence is a man between 18 and 29 years old with active or convalescent COVID-19. The material sequenced was peripheral blood.

CDR3 region: CASSFNPGTYEQYF. At the DNA level, the sequence is TGTGCCAGCAGCTTTAACCCGGGGACCTACGAGCAGTACTTC. The chain is assembled from TRBV7-9 and TRBJ2-7, and the D gene may be TRBD2, 5 bases matching. From the germline V gene (reference sequence), CDR1 is SEHNR and CDR2 is FQNEAQ. V was cut back by 3 bases and J by 2 bases, leaving a gap of 11 bases between them. From the cysteine up to the phenylalanine, the CDR3 has a length of 14 residues. This entry keeps only the CDR3 DNA: 42 bases, framed from base 1.